The T cell receptor beta chain under discussion was sequenced for a study of cytomegalovirus exposure and HLA in healthy donors. Primers for the PCR totalled 60 Vbeta and 13 Jbeta. Clones were sequenced by immunoSEQ multiplex PCR, and TCRdb holds only the in-frame ones, with some missing. This table holds nearly 200,000 clones, 79% found once. This CDR3 spans 13 amino acids. CDR1 and CDR2 (germline): LNHDA, SQIVND (reference sequence). Trimming removed 3 bases at V and 4 bases at J, with 9 bases between. The genes are TRBV19 and TRBJ1-2; D ambiguous. This receptor was identified in a male donor in good health and CMV-seropositive. Source material: PBMCs. The CDR3 bases are TGTGCCAGTAGTATTGGCCGGAGCTATGGCTACACCTTC. It yields the protein CASSIGRSYGYTF.